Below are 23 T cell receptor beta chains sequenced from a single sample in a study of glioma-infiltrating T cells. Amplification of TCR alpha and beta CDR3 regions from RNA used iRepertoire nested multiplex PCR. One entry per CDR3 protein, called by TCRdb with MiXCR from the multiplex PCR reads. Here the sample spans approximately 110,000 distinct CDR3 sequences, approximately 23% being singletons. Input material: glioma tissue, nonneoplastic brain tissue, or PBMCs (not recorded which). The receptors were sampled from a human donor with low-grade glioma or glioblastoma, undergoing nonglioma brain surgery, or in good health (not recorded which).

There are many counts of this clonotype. The CDR3 DNA reads as TGTGCCAGCAGTCCGCTGAGGGGGAATTCCTACAATGAGCAGTTCTTC. Translating it yields CASSPLRGNSYNEQFF. This chain uses TRBV6-1 with TRBJ2-1; possible D gene TRBD1, 6 bases. The CDR3 loop spans 16 amino acids. Germline lookup yields CDR1 MNHNS and CDR2 SASEGT. V was pared by 5 bases and J by 1 base, with 15 bases between.

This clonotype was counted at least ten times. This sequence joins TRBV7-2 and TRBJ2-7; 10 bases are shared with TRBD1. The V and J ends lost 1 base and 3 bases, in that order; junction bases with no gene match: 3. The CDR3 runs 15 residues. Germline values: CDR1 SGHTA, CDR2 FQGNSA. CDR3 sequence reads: CASSLERTGGYEQYF. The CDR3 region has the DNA TGTGCCAGCAGCTTAGAAAGGACAGGGGGCTACGAGCAGTACTTC.

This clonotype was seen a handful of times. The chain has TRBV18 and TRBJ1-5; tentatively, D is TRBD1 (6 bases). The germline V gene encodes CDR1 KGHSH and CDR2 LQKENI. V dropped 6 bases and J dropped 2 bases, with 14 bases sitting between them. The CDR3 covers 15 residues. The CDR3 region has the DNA TGTGCCAGCTCCCCCACCGCAGGGGGCAATCAGCCCCAGCATTTT. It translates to CASSPTAGGNQPQHF.

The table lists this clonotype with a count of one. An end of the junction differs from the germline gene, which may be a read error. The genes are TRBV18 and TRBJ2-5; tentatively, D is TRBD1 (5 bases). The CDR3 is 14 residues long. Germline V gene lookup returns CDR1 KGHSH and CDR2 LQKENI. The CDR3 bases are TGTGCCAGCTCACCAGGCGGACATCAAGGGACCCAGTACTTC. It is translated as CASSPGGHQGTQYF.

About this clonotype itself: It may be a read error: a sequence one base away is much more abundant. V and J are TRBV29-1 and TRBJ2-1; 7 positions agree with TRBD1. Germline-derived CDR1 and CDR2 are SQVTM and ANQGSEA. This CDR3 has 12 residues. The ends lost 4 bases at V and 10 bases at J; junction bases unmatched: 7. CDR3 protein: CSVGKTGVEQFF. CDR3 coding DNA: TGCAGCGTTGGGAAAACAGGGGTAGAGCAGTTCTTC.

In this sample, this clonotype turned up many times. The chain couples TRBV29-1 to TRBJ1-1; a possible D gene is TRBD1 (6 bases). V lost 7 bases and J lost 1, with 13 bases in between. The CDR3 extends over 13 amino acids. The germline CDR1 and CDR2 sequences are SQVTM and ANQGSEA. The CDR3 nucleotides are TGCAGCGCGAAAACAGGGTCGAACACTGAAGCTTTCTTT. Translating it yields CSAKTGSNTEAFF.

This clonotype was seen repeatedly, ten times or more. The CDR3 reads CASSATGTGYSTQPQHF. The CDR3 coding sequence is TGTGCCAGCAGCGCTACCGGGACAGGCTACTCCACGCAGCCCCAGCATTTT. This rearrangement joins TRBV6-1 to TRBJ1-5, with 8 positions matching TRBD1. Germline CDR1 and CDR2: MNHNS and SASEGT. The CDR3 length is 17 residues. J was trimmed by 7 bases and V by 6 bases; bases with no gene match: 17.

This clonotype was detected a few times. CDR3 nucleotides: TGCGCCAGCAGCTCCCAACTAGCGACCAGCACAGATACGCAGTATTTT. Its translation is CASSSQLATSTDTQYF. The V gene is TRBV5-1, the J gene TRBJ2-3; 7 bases map to TRBD2. In germline, CDR1 is SGHRS, CDR2 YFSETQ. J was trimmed by 0 bases and V by 3 bases; bases with no gene match: 7. This CDR3 has 16 residues. Full variable domain (remainder filled in from reference TRBV5-1 and TRBJ2-3): KAGVTQTPRYLIKTRGQQVTLSCSPISGHRSVSWYQQTPGQGLQFLFEYFSETQRNKGNFPGRFSGRQFSNSRSEMNVSTLELGDSALYLCASSSQLATSTDTQYFGPGTRLTVL.

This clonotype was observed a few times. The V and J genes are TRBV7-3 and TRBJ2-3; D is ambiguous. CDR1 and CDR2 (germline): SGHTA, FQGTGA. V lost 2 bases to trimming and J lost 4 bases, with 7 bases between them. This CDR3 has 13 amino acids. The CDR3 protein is CASSLGWADTQYF. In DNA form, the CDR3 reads TGTGCCAGCAGCTTAGGTTGGGCAGATACGCAGTATTTT.

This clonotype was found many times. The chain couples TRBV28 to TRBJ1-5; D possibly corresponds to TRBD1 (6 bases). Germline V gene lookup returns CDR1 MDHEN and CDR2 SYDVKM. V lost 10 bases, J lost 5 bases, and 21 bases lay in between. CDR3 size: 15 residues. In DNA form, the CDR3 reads TGTGCCACCCTGCCGGGACATCTAACTTATCAGCCCCAGCATTTT. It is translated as CATLPGHLTYQPQHF.

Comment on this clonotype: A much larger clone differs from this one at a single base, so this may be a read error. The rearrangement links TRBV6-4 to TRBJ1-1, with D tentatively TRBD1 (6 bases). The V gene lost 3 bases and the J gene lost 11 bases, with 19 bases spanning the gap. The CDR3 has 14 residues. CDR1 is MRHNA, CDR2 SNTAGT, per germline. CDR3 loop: CASSEKGTSDEAFF. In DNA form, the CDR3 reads TGTGCCAGCAGTGAAAAGGGGACATCGGATGAGGCTTTCTTT.

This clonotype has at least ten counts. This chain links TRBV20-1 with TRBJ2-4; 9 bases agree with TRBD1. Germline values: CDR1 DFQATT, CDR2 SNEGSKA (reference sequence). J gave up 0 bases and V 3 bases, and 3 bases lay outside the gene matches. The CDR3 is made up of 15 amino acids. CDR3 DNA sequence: TGCAGTGCTAGGACAGGGGGTCTAGCCAAAAACATTCAGTACTTC. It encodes CSARTGGLAKNIQYF.

This CDR3 reads CASGSGRNTEAFF. CDR3 nucleotide sequence: TGTGCCAGCGGTTCTGGACGGAACACTGAAGCTTTCTTT. This rearrangement joins TRBV12-3 or TRBV12-4 to TRBJ1-1, with D unclear. This CDR3 has 13 residues. Trimming cost V 8 bases and J 1 base, with 11 bases left between them.

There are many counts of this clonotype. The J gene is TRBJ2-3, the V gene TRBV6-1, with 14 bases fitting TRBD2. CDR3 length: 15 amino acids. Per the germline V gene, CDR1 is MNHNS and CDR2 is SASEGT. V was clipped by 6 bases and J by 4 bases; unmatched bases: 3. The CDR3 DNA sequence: TGTGCCAGCAGGGGACTAGCGGGGGCGTCAGATACGCAGTATTTT. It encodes CASRGLAGASDTQYF.

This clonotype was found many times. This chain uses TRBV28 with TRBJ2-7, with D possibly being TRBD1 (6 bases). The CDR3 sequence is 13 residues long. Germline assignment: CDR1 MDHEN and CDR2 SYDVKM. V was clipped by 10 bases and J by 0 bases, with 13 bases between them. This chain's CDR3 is CAIQGTDSYEQYF. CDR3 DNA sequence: TGTGCCATACAGGGAACCGACTCCTACGAGCAGTACTTC.

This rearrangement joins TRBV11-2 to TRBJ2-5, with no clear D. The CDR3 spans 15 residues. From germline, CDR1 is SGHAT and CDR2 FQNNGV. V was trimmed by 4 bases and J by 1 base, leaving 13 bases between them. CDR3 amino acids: CASSSLLEAQETQYF. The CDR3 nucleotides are TGTGCCAGCAGCTCCCTTCTAGAGGCCCAAGAGACCCAGTACTTC. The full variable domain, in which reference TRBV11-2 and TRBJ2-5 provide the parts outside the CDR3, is EAGVAQSPRYKIIEKRQSVAFWCNPISGHATLYWYQQILGQGPKLLIQFQNNGVVDDSQLPKDRFSAERLKGVDSTLKIQPAKLEDSAVYLCASSSLLEAQETQYFGPGTRLLVL.

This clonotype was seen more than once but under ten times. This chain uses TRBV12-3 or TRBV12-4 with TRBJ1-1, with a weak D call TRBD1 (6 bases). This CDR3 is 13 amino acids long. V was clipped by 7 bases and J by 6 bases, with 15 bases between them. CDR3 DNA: TGTGCCAGCACCCTAGGGGGTATCGCTGAAGCTTTCTTT. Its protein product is CASTLGGIAEAFF.

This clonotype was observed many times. The DNA for the CDR3 is TGTGCCAGCAGCCTGAAGGCCGGGAACGAGCAGTACTTC. As protein: CASSLKAGNEQYF. This chain connects TRBV3-1 to TRBJ2-7, with a tentative D call TRBD2 (5 bases). This CDR3 is 13 amino acids long. Per the germline V gene, CDR1 is LGHDT and CDR2 is YNNKEL (reference sequence). Between the trimmed V and J ends, which lost 4 bases and 5 bases, there was a span of 12 bases.

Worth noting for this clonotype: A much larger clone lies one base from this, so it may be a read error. For the CDR3, the DNA is TGTGCCAGCAGTTCCTCTAGCGGGAAGAGCTCCTACGATGAGCAGTTCTTC. As protein: CASSSSSGKSSYDEQFF. V usage is TRBV6-2 or TRBV6-3 and J usage is TRBJ2-1; 9 nucleotides line up with TRBD2. The CDR3 totals 17 residues. From germline, CDR1 is MNHEY and CDR2 SVGEGT.

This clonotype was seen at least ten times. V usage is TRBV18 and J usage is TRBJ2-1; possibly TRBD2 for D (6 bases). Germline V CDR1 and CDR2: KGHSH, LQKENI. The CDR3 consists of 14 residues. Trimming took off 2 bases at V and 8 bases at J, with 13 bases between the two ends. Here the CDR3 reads CASSPENGRDEQFF. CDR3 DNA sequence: TGTGCCAGCTCACCAGAAAACGGGAGAGATGAGCAGTTCTTC.

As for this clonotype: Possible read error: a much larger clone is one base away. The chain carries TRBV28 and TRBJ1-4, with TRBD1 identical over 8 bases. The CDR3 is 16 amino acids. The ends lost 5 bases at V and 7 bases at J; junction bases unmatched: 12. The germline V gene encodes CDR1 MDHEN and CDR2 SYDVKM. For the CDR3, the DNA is TGTGCCAGCAGTAGTATAGGGGAGACAGGGGTTGAAAAACTGTTTTTT. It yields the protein CASSSIGETGVEKLFF.

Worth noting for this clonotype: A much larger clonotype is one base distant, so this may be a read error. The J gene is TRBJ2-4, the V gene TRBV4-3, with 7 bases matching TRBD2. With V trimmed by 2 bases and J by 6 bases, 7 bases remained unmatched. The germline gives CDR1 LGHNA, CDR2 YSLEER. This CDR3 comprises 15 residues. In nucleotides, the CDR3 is TGCGCCAGCAGCCAATATGGGGGAGGGCCAAACATTCAGTACTTC. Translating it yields CASSQYGGGPNIQYF.

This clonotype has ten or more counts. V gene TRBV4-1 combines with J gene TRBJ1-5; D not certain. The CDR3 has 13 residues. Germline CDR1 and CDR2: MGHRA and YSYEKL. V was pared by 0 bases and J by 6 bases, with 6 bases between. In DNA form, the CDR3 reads TGCGCCAGCAGCCAAGATTATAGTCAGCCCCAGCATTTT. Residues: CASSQDYSQPQHF.